These 5 T cell receptor beta chains were sequenced from one sample in a study of cytomegalovirus exposure and HLA in healthy donors. The PCR made use of 60 Vbeta and 13 Jbeta primers. Clones were sequenced by immunoSEQ multiplex PCR, and TCRdb holds only the in-frame ones, with some missing. In the table there are around 130,000 clones, just over 65% of which are singletons. The specimen was PBMCs. The receptors were gathered from a woman in her sixties in good health and CMV-seronegative.

The rearrangement uses TRBV7-6 and TRBJ1-6; 7 nucleotides agree with TRBD1. The trim removed 4 bases at V and 9 bases at J, leaving 9 bases unmatched. The CDR3 has 15 amino acids. Germline CDR1 is SGHVS and CDR2 is FNYEAQ. The CDR3 reads CASSSGQAELSPLHF. The CDR3 bases are TGTGCCAGCAGCTCCGGACAGGCGGAGCTTTCACCCCTCCACTTT.

The CDR3 DNA reads TGCGCCAGCAGCTTGGTCAGCCTCTCCGGGGAGGGGACTGAAGCTTTCTTT. Encoded protein: CASSLVSLSGEGTEAFF. This chain links TRBV5-1 with TRBJ1-1; the D gene is possibly TRBD1 (5 bases). The CDR3 has 17 residues. Germline-derived CDR1 and CDR2 are SGHRS and YFSETQ. Between the trimmed V and J ends, which lost 0 bases and 5 bases, there was a span of 20 bases.

This clone was counted a few times. CDR3 residues: CASSVATSNTGELFF. The CDR3 coding sequence is TGTGCCAGCAGCGTAGCGACTTCGAACACCGGGGAGCTGTTTTTT. The chain has TRBV9 and TRBJ2-2; D remains ambiguous. The CDR3 contains 15 residues. Germline V gene lookup returns CDR1 SGDLS and CDR2 YYNGEE. V lost 0 bases and J 0 bases, leaving 6 bases between the germline ends.

This clone showed up just a few times. The genes are TRBV18 and TRBJ1-5, with D possibly matching TRBD1 (6 bases). This CDR3 spans 14 amino acids. CDR1 and CDR2 (germline): KGHSH, LQKENI. Trimming cost V 3 bases and J 2 bases, with 8 bases left between them. The CDR3 coding sequence is TGTGCCAGCTCACCCGAGGGGGGCAATCAGCCCCAGCATTTT. Protein sequence: CASSPEGGNQPQHF.

The chain couples TRBV27 to TRBJ1-5, with 9 bases that match TRBD1. V was clipped by 6 bases and J by 4 bases; unmatched bases: 4. Germline V gene data show CDR1 as MNHEY and CDR2 as SMNVEV (reference sequence). There are 14 residues in the CDR3. The CDR3 protein is CASRKTGGNQPQHF. CDR3 in DNA: TGTGCCAGCAGGAAGACAGGGGGTAATCAGCCCCAGCATTTT.